What follows are 21 T cell receptor beta chains derived from one specimen sequenced in a study of T cells in Graves' hyperthyroidism and ophthalmopathy. Amplification of TCR beta CDR3 regions used RNA as the template. Researchers ran a first-round RT-PCR on the TCR CDR3 using the HTBI primer set. In TCRdb, the multiplex PCR reads were re-called with MiXCR into one record per CDR3 protein. The profile shows some 600,000 distinct CDR3 sequences, roughly 14% of them singletons. The specimen sequenced was blood. The receptors originated from a woman in her 30s with Graves' hyperthyroidism that later progressed to Graves' ophthalmopathy.

This clonotype was found a few times. V and J are TRBV29-1 and TRBJ1-5, with 9 bases matching TRBD1. Looked up from germline, CDR1 is SQVTM and CDR2 is ANQGSEA. The CDR3 is 15 residues long. J gave up 6 bases and V 4 bases, and 10 bases lay outside the gene matches. This CDR3 is CSVVGQGDGSQPQHF. DNA for the CDR3: TGCAGCGTTGTGGGACAGGGAGATGGAAGTCAGCCCCAGCATTTT.

This clonotype was observed at least ten times. CDR3: CASRASTSGRETQYF. In DNA form, the CDR3 reads TGTGCCAGCAGGGCTTCGACTAGCGGGCGAGAGACCCAGTACTTC. The chain carries TRBV2 and TRBJ2-5; TRBD2 agrees at 10 bases. The V gene end was trimmed by 6 bases and the J gene end by 4 bases; junction bases not matched to a gene: 8. This CDR3 is built from 15 residues. Germline CDR1 reads SNHLY; CDR2 reads FYNNEI.

This clonotype came up many times. V and J are TRBV7-9 and TRBJ2-1; D uncertain. Per the germline V gene, CDR1 is SEHNR and CDR2 is FQNEAQ (reference sequence). V was clipped by 0 bases and J by 3 bases, with 9 bases between them. The CDR3 has 15 residues. The DNA for the CDR3 is TGTGCCAGCAGCTTAGCTAGAGTGGGCTACAATGAGCAGTTCTTC. Protein: CASSLARVGYNEQFF.

This clonotype was counted at least ten times. This chain uses TRBV18 with TRBJ1-1; a weak D match, TRBD1 (5 bases). Trimming stripped 3 bases from V and 0 bases from J, with 14 bases between. Germline assignment: CDR1 KGHSH and CDR2 LQKENI. The CDR3 runs 16 residues. CDR3 sequence: CASSPTGTVMNTEAFF. CDR3 nucleotides: TGTGCCAGCTCACCGACCGGGACGGTCATGAACACTGAAGCTTTCTTT.

This clonotype was counted between two and nine times. V is TRBV12-3 or TRBV12-4 and J is TRBJ2-5, with D possibly being TRBD2 (6 bases). The CDR3 has 12 amino acids. Trimming pared 6 bases from V and 4 bases from J, leaving 9 bases between. CDR3 sequence reads: CASSGRAETQYF. CDR3 nucleotide sequence: TGTGCCAGCAGCGGGAGAGCAGAGACCCAGTACTTC.

This clonotype came up a few times. J is TRBJ1-1 and V is TRBV5-1; TRBD1 agrees at 8 bases. The CDR3 runs to 16 residues. V lost 4 bases to trimming and J lost 1 base; unmatched junction nucleotides: 9. In germline, CDR1 is SGHRS, CDR2 YFSETQ. DNA of the CDR3: TGCGCCAGCAGCCTTAATCCGGGGACAGGGAACACTGAAGCTTTCTTT. This encodes CASSLNPGTGNTEAFF. Drawing the rest from reference TRBV5-1 and TRBJ1-1, the complete variable domain is KAGVTQTPRYLIKTRGQQVTLSCSPISGHRSVSWYQQTPGQGLQFLFEYFSETQRNKGNFPGRFSGRQFSNSRSEMNVSTLELGDSALYLCASSLNPGTGNTEAFFGQGTRLTVV.

A remark on this clonotype: One junction end does not reproduce the germline sequence, and a read error may be involved. This rearrangement joins TRBV20-1 to TRBJ2-5, with TRBD2 identical over 12 bases. This CDR3 has 16 amino acids. CDR1 and CDR2 from the germline V gene are DFQATT and SNEGSKA (reference sequence). CDR3 sequence: CSARGTSGRHQETQYF. CDR3 nucleotides: TGCAGTGCTAGGGGGACTAGCGGGCGCCACCAAGAGACCCAGTACTTT.

This clonotype has ten or more counts. This chain joins TRBV3-1 and TRBJ1-4; D unresolved. Germline V gene data show CDR1 as LGHDT and CDR2 as YNNKEL (reference sequence). The CDR3 consists of 16 residues. V lost 4 bases and J 0 bases, leaving 12 bases between the germline ends. CDR3 residues: CASSPPLGATNEKLFF. Here the CDR3 DNA reads TGTGCCAGCAGCCCCCCCCTAGGAGCAACTAATGAAAAACTGTTTTTT. Full variable domain (outside the CDR3, taken from reference TRBV3-1 and TRBJ1-4): DTAVSQTPKYLVTQMGNDKSIKCEQNLGHDTMYWYKQDSKKFLKIMFSYNNKELIINETVPNRFSPKSPDKAHLNLHINSLELGDSAVYFCASSPPLGATNEKLFFGSGTQLSVL.

This chain connects TRBV5-1 to TRBJ1-4; 10 nucleotides align to TRBD1. CDR3 size: 15 residues. V dropped 4 bases and J dropped 3; count of bases not matched to a gene: 3. Germline V gene sequence: CDR1 SGHRS, CDR2 YFSETQ. The DNA of the CDR3 is TGCGCCAGCAGCCCAGGGACAGGGGCTAATGAAAAACTGTTTTTT. Its translation: CASSPGTGANEKLFF.

The chain carries TRBV20-1 and TRBJ2-1; 8 bases agree with TRBD2. CDR1 is DFQATT and CDR2 is SNEGSKA in the germline V gene (reference sequence). The CDR3 consists of 14 residues. V shed 6 bases and J 1 base; nucleotides not matched to a gene: 5. The CDR3 reads CSAPGTSSYNEQFF. In DNA, the CDR3 is TGCAGTGCACCCGGGACTAGTTCCTACAATGAGCAGTTCTTC.

In its sample, this clonotype was seen many times. The rearrangement links TRBV11-1 to TRBJ2-4, with D unresolved. The CDR3 has 13 residues. CDR1 and CDR2 (germline): SGHAT, FQDESV (reference sequence). The V end was cut by 5 bases, the J end by 3 bases, with 8 bases between. This chain's CDR3 is CASSLGDKNIQYF. The DNA for the CDR3 is TGTGCCAGCAGCCTAGGTGACAAAAACATTCAGTACTTC. The full variable domain, completed using reference TRBV11-1 and TRBJ2-4, is EAEVAQSPRYKITEKSQAVAFWCDPISGHATLYWYRQILGQGPELLVQFQDESVVDDSQLPKDRFSAERLKGVDSTLKIQPAELGDSAMYLCASSLGDKNIQYFGAGTRLSVL.

This clonotype turned up a few times. V and J are TRBV29-1 and TRBJ1-2; D uncertain. Germline assignment: CDR1 SQVTM and CDR2 ANQGSEA. The V end was cut by 6 bases, the J end by 5 bases, with 10 bases between. This CDR3 spans 11 amino acids. Here the CDR3 DNA reads TGCAGCGTCCTAGATTATTATGGCTACACCTTC. As protein: CSVLDYYGYTF.

V usage is TRBV28 and J usage is TRBJ1-1; TRBD1 is a possible D gene (5 bases). Germline values: CDR1 MDHEN, CDR2 SYDVKM. V dropped 11 bases and J dropped 4 bases, with 17 bases sitting between them. The CDR3 runs to 13 residues. The CDR3 nucleotides are TGTGCCGGGGGGGGTCTTGGGGGCACTGAAGCTTTCTTT. This gives the protein CAGGGLGGTEAFF. Together with reference TRBV28 and TRBJ1-1, the CDR3 gives the full variable domain: DVKVTQSSRYLVKRTGEKVFLECVQDMDHENMFWYRQDPGLGLRLIYFSYDVKMKEKGDIPEGYSVSREKKERFSLILESASTNQTSMYLCAGGGLGGTEAFFGQGTRLTVV.

The V gene is TRBV18, the J gene TRBJ1-5; D perhaps matches TRBD1 (6 bases). Germline values: CDR1 KGHSH, CDR2 LQKENI. The CDR3 has 15 amino acids. V was clipped by 3 bases and J by 4 bases, with 13 bases between them. The CDR3 region has the DNA TGTGCCAGCTCACCGCTGGGACACCAGAATCAGCCCCAGCATTTT. This encodes CASSPLGHQNQPQHF.

The gene calls are TRBV7-9 and TRBJ2-3; 8 bases agree with TRBD2. The length of the CDR3 is 17 residues. Germline V gene sequence: CDR1 SEHNR, CDR2 FQNEAQ (reference sequence). Losses at the gene ends were 2 bases for V and 6 bases for J; bases not matched to a gene: 13. As DNA, the CDR3 is TGTGCCAGCAGCTTACTGGTCGGAGCGGGAGTGACCGATACGCAGTATTTT. It is translated as CASSLLVGAGVTDTQYF.

Only a few counts were recorded for this clonotype. The chain links TRBV9 to TRBJ2-7, with D unclear. Per germline, CDR1 SGDLS and CDR2 YYNGEE. This CDR3 has 14 residues. The V end was cut by 0 bases, the J end by 2 bases, with 9 bases between. The CDR3 DNA follows: TGTGCCAGCAGCGTAGAACCAGTCCCCTACGAGCAGTACTTC. Its translation is CASSVEPVPYEQYF.

The chain combines TRBV6-1 with TRBJ1-1; D is possibly TRBD1 (6 bases). Trimming stripped 7 bases from V and 0 bases from J, with 21 bases between. This CDR3 region has 17 residues. The germline CDR1 and CDR2 sequences are MNHNS and SASEGT. CDR3 nucleotides: TGTGCCAGCACCAAAAGGGGGGGGGCGGGCATGAACACTGAAGCTTTCTTT. It codes for CASTKRGGAGMNTEAFF.

The table lists this clonotype with many counts. The rearrangement links TRBV28 to TRBJ2-7, with a tentative D call TRBD1 (6 bases). The CDR3 has 15 residues. V dropped 6 bases and J dropped 3 bases, with 18 bases sitting between them. CDR1 and CDR2 from the germline V gene are MDHEN and SYDVKM. CDR3 residues: CASSRRGRGDYEQYF. For the CDR3, the DNA is TGTGCCAGCAGCCGACGTGGCAGGGGAGACTACGAGCAGTACTTC. The full variable domain, its missing parts supplied by reference TRBV28 and TRBJ2-7, is DVKVTQSSRYLVKRTGEKVFLECVQDMDHENMFWYRQDPGLGLRLIYFSYDVKMKEKGDIPEGYSVSREKKERFSLILESASTNQTSMYLCASSRRGRGDYEQYFGPGTRLTVT.

This CDR3 reads CAWLREGRNEQFF. The CDR3 DNA sequence: TGTGCCTGGTTACGGGAGGGTCGCAATGAGCAGTTCTTC. J is TRBJ2-1 and V is TRBV30; 8 bases agree with TRBD2. Germline V lookup: CDR1 GTSNPN, CDR2 SVGIG (reference sequence). The CDR3 has 13 amino acids. V dropped 5 bases and J dropped 6; count of bases not matched to a gene: 6.

This clonotype has a count of ten or more. The rearrangement uses TRBV10-3 and TRBJ2-2; the match to TRBD1 covers 9 bases. V shed 5 bases and J 3 bases; nucleotides not matched to a gene: 4. Germline V gene sequence: CDR1 ENHRY, CDR2 SYGVKD. CDR3 length: 15 residues. CDR3 in DNA: TGTGCCATCAGTAGCCGGGACAGGGACACCGGGGAGCTGTTTTTT. Its protein is CAISSRDRDTGELFF.

This clonotype was seen repeatedly, ten times or more. This chain joins TRBV6-2 or TRBV6-3 and TRBJ2-1; the match to TRBD1 covers 8 bases. Germline CDR1 is MNHEY and CDR2 is SVGEGT. The V gene end was trimmed by 4 bases and the J gene end by 3 bases; junction bases not matched to a gene: 14. The CDR3 extends over 18 amino acids. The CDR3 reads CASSSDALQGVVYNEQFF. CDR3 DNA: TGTGCCAGCAGTTCCGACGCGCTACAGGGGGTGGTCTACAATGAGCAGTTCTTC.